This T cell receptor (beta chain) derives from a study of blood T cells in healthy people across ages (dated by TCRdb to the mid-2010s). As for the study more broadly: In model experiments, roughly one uniquely barcoded TCR beta cDNA molecule per two T cells was captured by template switching. Age-related changes in TCR beta repertoire diversity were measured in the study by deep sequencing normalized with unique cDNA molecular identifiers. Donors were grouped into four age groups: young (average approximately 15 years), middle-aged (less than 40), aged (approximately 58) and long-lived (approximately 75). To avoid experimental bias, donors of different ages were distributed randomly across sequencing lanes. For two donors (one aged 18 to 30 and one aged 80 or older), the study analyzed two additional independent replicas of 1 million unique cDNA reads from the same blood draw. The paper's findings and limits, for the study overall: Compared with the aged group, the long-lived group had more naive CD4+ T cells, fewer expanded clones and increased TCR diversity, suggesting age selection. Observed TCR beta diversity per million T cells fell roughly linearly with age, and a significant reduction was already apparent by age about 36. Donor CMV infection status was unknown, potentially confounding age-related changes in expanded clonotypes. Bulk unsorted PBMC profiling prevented conclusive comparison of naive and antigen-experienced compartments. The percentage of naive T cells measured by flow cytometry correlated strongly with observed TCR beta diversity. Estimates of total diversity from one million sequenced T cells were regarded as lower bounds and underestimates.

The CDR3 goes from the cysteine to the phenylalanine over 15 residues. Only the CDR3 part of the read is kept: 45 bases, read in frame from the first base. CDR1 is given as LGHNA and CDR2 as YSLEER, both from the germline V gene. Trimming at the junction amounts to 0 bases on V and 8 bases on J, and the germline ends lie 13 bases apart. With regard to this clonotype: The antigen it binds to is not known. No qualities accompany the bases; no much larger clone lies one base away.

The donors were 40 or so Caucasian individuals from Russia, aged roughly 6 to 90 years, who were systemically healthy. Each donor gave 8 to 10 milliliters of peripheral blood, drawn into EDTA-treated Vacutainer tubes. Ficoll-Paque density-gradient centrifugation was used to isolate PBMCs, with at least 6.5 million obtained per sample. Total RNA was extracted from PBMCs with Trizol reagent, with at least 5 micrograms obtained per sample. For every donor, an aliquot of PBMCs went through flow cytometry to measure the percentages of naive CD45RAhigh/CD27high T cells. The method was 5' RACE. The run used an Illumina HiSeq 2500. A second about 7 to 11 cycle PCR used a sample-barcoded 5' primer and a J-beta primer mix. A template-switch 5' adaptor carrying 12 random nucleotides introduced a unique molecular identifier onto each TCR beta cDNA molecule. Each sample yielded at least 3 million CDR3-containing paired-end reads. First-strand cDNA synthesis was performed from all RNA using the Mint cDNA synthesis kit, with priming by a TRBC-specific oligonucleotide. After uracil-DNA glycosylase treatment, a first 18-cycle PCR used universal primers M1SS and BC2_uni_R on all cDNA. Under the source paper's analysis protocol: For normalization, 1 million high-quality reads, each with a distinct molecular identifier, were randomly selected from each sample. Reads with shared molecular identifiers were discarded instead of being binned into consensus sequences. MiTCR, run with a Q25 quality threshold and the strictest error-elimination algorithm, handled CDR3 identification, clonotype clustering and error correction. A nonparametric unseen species model with Euler transformation was used to estimate a lower bound on total TCR beta diversity. TCRdb applied fastp at Q25 and MiXCR to the public reads, then kept only in-frame beta chains. Rows are unified per CDR3 protein, each entry keeping the most common DNA and genes. What appears here as the V and J calls and clone size reflects TCRdb's work, not the paper's. This sample holds 650,000 to 1,000,000 distinct CDR3 sequences; 35% to 40% were observed only once. Of the sample, 10% to 15% is held by the ten largest clones.

Recombination joined TRBV4-3 with TRBJ1-4, with no confidently assigned D gene. The sequenced sample consisted of blood. This TCR came from a man between 18 and 29 years old in good health. In nucleotides, the sequence is TGCGCCAGCAGCCAAGATTACTTGACCGGAGAAAAACTGTTTTTT. It specifies CASSQDYLTGEKLFF.